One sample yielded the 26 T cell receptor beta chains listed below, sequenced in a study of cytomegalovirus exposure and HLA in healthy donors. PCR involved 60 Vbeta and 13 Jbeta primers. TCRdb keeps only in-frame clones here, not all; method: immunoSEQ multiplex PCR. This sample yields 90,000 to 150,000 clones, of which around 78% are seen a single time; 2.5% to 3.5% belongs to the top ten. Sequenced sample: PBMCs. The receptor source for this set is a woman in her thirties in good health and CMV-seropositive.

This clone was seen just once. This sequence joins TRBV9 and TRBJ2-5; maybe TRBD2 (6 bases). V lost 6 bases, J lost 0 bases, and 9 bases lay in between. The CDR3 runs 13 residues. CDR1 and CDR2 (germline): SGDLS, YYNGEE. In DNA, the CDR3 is TGTGCCAGCACCGGAGGGGACCAAGAGACCCAGTACTTC. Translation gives CASTGGDQETQYF.

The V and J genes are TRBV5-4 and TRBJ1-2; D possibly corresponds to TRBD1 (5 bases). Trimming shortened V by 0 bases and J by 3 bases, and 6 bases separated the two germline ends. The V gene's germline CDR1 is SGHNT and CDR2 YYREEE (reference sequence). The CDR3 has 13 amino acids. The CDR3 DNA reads TGTGCCAGCAGCTTGGGCAGGGACTATGGCTACACCTTC. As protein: CASSLGRDYGYTF.

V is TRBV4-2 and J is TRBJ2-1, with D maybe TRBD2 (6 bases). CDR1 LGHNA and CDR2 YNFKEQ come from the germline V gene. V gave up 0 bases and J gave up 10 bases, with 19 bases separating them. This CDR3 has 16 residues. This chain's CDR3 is CASSQEGGSSSREQFF. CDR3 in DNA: TGTGCCAGCAGCCAAGAGGGAGGTAGTAGTTCGCGCGAGCAGTTCTTC.

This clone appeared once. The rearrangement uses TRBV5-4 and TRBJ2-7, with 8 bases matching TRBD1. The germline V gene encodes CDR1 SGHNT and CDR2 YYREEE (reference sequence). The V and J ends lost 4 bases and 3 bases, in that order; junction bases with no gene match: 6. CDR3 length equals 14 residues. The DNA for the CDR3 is TGTGCCAGCAGCCCCCCGGACAGGGTCTACGAGCAGTACTTC. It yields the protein CASSPPDRVYEQYF.

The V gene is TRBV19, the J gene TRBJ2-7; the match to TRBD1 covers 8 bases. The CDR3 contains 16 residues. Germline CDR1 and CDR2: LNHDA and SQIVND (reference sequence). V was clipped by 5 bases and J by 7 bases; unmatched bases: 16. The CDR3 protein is CASSPPTGASGREQYF. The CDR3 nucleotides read TGTGCCAGTAGTCCCCCGACAGGGGCGTCCGGTAGGGAGCAGTACTTC.

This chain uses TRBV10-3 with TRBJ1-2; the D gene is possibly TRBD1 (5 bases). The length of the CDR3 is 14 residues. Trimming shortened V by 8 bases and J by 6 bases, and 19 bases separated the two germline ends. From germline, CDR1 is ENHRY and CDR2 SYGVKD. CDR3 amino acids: CAISFRGTFDGYTF. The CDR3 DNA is TGTGCCATCTCGTTTCGGGGGACTTTTGATGGCTACACCTTC.

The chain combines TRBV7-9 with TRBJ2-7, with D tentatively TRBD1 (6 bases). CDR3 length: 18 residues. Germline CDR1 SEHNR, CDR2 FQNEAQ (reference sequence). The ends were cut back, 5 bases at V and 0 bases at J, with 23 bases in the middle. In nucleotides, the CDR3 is TGTGCCAGCAGCCCCGGGACAACAGGAAAGAAGAGCTCCTACGAGCAGTACTTC. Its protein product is CASSPGTTGKKSSYEQYF.

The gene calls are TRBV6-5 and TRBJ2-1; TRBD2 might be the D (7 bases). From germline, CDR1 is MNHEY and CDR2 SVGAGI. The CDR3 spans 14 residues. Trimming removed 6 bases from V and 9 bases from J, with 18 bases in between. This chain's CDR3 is CASRYRRGAGEQFF. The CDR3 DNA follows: TGTGCCAGCAGGTACCGCCGGGGGGCCGGTGAGCAGTTCTTC.

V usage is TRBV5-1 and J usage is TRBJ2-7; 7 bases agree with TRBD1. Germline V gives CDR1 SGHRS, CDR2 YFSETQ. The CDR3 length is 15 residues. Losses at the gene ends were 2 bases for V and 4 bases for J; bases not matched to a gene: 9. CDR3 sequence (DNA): TGCGCCAGCAGCTTTTCCCAGGGACAGACATACGAGCAGTACTTC. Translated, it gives CASSFSQGQTYEQYF.

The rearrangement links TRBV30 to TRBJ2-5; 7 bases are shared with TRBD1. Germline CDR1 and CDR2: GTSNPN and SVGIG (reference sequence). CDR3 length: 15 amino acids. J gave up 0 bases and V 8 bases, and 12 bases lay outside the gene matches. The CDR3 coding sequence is TGTGCCGGGCAAGGGGGCGAGCCGTACCAAGAGACCCAGTACTTC. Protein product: CAGQGGEPYQETQYF.

The CDR3 reads CASSQPGGGTGGNQPQHF. The CDR3 bases are TGTGCCAGCAGCCAACCGGGAGGGGGGACAGGGGGAAATCAGCCCCAGCATTTT. This sequence joins TRBV4-2 and TRBJ1-5; TRBD1 aligns across 11 bases. The V and J ends lost 2 bases and 4 bases, in that order; junction bases with no gene match: 10. The CDR3 length is 18 residues. Germline V gene data show CDR1 as LGHNA and CDR2 as YNFKEQ.

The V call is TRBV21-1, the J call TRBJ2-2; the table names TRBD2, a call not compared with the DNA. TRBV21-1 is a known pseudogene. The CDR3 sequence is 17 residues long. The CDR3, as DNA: TGTGCCAGCAGCCACTTTGCAGCGGGGGGGCCCGGCGGGGAGCTGTTTTTT. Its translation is CASSHFAAGGPGGELFF.

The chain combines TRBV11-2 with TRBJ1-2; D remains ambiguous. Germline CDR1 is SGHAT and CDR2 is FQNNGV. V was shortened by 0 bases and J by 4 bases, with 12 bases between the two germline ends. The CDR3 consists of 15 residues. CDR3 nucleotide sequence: TGTGCCAGCAGCTTAGATCCGGCAGCGACCTATGGCTACACCTTC. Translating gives CASSLDPAATYGYTF.

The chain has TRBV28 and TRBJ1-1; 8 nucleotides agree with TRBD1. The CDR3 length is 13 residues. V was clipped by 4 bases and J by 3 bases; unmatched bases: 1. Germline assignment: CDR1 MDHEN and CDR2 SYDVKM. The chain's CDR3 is CASSSGGYTEAFF. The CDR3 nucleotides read TGTGCCAGCAGTTCAGGGGGCTACACTGAAGCTTTCTTT.

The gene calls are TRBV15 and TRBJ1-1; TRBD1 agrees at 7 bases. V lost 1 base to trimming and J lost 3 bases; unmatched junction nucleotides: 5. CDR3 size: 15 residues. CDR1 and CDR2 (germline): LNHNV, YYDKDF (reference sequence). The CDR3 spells CATSRGDSRDTEAFF. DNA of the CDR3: TGTGCCACCAGCAGAGGGGACAGCAGAGACACTGAAGCTTTCTTT.

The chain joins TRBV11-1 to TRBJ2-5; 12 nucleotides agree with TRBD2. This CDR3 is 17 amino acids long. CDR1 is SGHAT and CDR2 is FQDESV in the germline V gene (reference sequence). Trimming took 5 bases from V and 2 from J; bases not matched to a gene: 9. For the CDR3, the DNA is TGTGCCAGCAGCCCAAGGTCAGGACTAGCGGGACAAGAGACCCAGTACTTC. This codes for CASSPRSGLAGQETQYF.

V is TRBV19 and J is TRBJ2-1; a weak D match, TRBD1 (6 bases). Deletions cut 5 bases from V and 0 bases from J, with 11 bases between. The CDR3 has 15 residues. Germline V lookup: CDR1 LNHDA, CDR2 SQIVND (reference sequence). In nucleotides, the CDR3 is TGTGCCAGTAGTCTCACAGGGAACTCCTACAATGAGCAGTTCTTC. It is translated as CASSLTGNSYNEQFF.

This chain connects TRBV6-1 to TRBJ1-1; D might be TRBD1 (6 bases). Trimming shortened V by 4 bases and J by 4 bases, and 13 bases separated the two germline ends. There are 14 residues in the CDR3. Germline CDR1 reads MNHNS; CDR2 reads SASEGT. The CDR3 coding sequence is TGTGCCAGCAGTGGATCTCAGGGGCGCACTGAAGCTTTCTTT. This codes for CASSGSQGRTEAFF.

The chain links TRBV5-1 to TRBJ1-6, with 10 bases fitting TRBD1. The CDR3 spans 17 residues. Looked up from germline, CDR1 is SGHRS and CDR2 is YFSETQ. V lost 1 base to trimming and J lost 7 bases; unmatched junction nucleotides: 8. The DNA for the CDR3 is TGCGCCAGCAGCTTGCGCCCTGACAGGGGGCGGAATTCACCCCTCCACTTT. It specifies CASSLRPDRGRNSPLHF.

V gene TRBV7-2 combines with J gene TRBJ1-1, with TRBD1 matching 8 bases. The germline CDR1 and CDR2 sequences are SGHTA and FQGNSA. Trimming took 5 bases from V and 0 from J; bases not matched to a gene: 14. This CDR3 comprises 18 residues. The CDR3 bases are TGTGCCAGCAGCGCCAGGGGGCGGCCGCCTTCCTTGAACACTGAAGCTTTCTTT. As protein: CASSARGRPPSLNTEAFF.

The chain's CDR3 is CASSFDRVLTYNEQFF. DNA for the CDR3: TGTGCCAGCAGCTTCGACAGAGTACTTACCTACAATGAGCAGTTCTTC. The chain joins TRBV5-6 to TRBJ2-1; a weak D match, TRBD1 (5 bases). The CDR3 runs 16 residues. CDR1 is SGHDT, CDR2 YYEEEE, per germline. Trimming pared 2 bases from V and 2 bases from J, leaving 14 bases between.

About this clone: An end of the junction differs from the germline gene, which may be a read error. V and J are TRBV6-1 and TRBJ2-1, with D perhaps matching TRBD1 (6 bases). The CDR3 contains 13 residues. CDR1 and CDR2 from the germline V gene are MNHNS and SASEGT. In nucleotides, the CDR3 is TGTGCCAGCAGTGTCGCCGGGACACCAGGTCGGGTCTTC. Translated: CASSVAGTPGRVF.

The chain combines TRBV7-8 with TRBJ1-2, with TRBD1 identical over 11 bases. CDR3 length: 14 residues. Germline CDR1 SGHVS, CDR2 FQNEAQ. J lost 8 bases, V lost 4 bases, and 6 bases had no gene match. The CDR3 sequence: CASSSGTGGVGYTF. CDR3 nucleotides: TGTGCCAGCAGCTCCGGGACAGGGGGAGTAGGCTACACCTTC.

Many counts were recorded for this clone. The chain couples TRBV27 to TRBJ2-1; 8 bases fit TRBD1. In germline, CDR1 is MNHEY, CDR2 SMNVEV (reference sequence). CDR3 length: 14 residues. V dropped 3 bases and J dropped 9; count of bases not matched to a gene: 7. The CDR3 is CASSFGQGSGEQFF. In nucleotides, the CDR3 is TGTGCCAGCAGTTTTGGACAGGGTAGTGGTGAGCAGTTCTTC.

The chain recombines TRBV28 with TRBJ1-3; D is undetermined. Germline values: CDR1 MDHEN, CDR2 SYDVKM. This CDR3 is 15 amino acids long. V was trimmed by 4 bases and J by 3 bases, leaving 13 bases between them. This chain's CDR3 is CASSYYGVFGNTIYF. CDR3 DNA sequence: TGTGCCAGCAGTTATTACGGGGTTTTTGGAAACACCATATATTTT.

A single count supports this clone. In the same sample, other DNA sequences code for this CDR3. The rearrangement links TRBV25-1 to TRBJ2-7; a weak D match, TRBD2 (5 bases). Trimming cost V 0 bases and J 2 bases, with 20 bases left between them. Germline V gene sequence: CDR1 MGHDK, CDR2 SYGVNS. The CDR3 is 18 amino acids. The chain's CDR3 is CASSEYESHRDSTYEQYF. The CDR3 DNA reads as TGTGCCAGCAGTGAATATGAGTCACATCGGGATAGCACCTACGAGCAGTACTTC.